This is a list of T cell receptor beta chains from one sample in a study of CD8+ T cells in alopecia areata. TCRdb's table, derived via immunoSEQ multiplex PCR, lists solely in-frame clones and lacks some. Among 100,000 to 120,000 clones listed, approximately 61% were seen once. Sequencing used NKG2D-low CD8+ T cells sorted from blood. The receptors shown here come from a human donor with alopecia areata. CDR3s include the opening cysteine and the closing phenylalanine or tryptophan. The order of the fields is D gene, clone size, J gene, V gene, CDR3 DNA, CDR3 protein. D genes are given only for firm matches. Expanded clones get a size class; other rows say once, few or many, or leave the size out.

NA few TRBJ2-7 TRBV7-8 TGTGCCAGCAGCTTATTTGGGGGCGCCCCCTACGAGCAGTACTTC CASSLFGGAPYEQYF
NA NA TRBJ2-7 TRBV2 TGTGCCAGCAGTGAAGCCGCTTCCTACGAGCAGTACTTC CASSEAASYEQYF
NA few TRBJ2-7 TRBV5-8 TGTGCCAGCAGCCCAGAGTACGAGCAGTACTTC CASSPEYEQYF
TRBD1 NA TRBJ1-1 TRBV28 TGTGCCAGCAGCCCAGGGACAGGGGCCACTGAAGCTTTCTTT CASSPGTGATEAFF
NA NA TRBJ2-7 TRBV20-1 TGCAGTGCGAACAAGTTAGGCGAGCAGTACTTC CSANKLGEQYF
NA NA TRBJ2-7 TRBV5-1 TGCGCCAGCAGCGCTAGGACAGACAGCTACGAGCAGTACTTC CASSARTDSYEQYF
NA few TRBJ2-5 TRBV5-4 TGTGCCAGCAGCTTCATTGGATCGGGGCAAGAGACCCAGTACTTC CASSFIGSGQETQYF
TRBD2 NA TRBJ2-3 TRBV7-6 TGTGCCAGCAGCATTCTAGCGGATAGCACAGATACGCAGTATTTT CASSILADSTDTQYF
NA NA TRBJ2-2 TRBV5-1 TGCGCCAGCAGCTTGGCGTCCGGGGAGCTGTTTTTT CASSLASGELFF
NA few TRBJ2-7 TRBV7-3 TGTGCCAGCAGCTTAGACGTTGGCAGTGCCTACGAGCAGTACTTC CASSLDVGSAYEQYF
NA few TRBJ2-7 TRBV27 TGTGCCAGCAGTTCCCTGAGGGACTCGGTGGCCTACGAGCAGTACTTC CASSSLRDSVAYEQYF
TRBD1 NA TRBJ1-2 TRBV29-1 TGCAGCGTTGAAGGTTGGACAGGGGGCGAGTATGGCTACACCTTC CSVEGWTGGEYGYTF
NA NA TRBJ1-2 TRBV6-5 TGTGCCAGCAGCGGACTGAAGTATGGCTACACCTTC CASSGLKYGYTF
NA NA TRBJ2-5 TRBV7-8 TGTGCCAGCAGCTTGTCCTCCGACTACTACTTC CASSLSSDYYF
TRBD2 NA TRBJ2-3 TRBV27 TGTGCCAGCAGTGCCGACGTAGCGGGGGCGGGGGCTAGCACAGATACGCAGTATTTT CASSADVAGAGASTDTQYF
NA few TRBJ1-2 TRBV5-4 TGTGCCAGCAGCTTGGCGGCGTCGACTTATGCTAACTATGGCTACACCTTC CASSLAASTYANYGYTF
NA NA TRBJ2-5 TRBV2 TGTGCCAGCAGTGAGACAGTGGATGAGGAGACCCAGTACTTC CASSETVDEETQYF
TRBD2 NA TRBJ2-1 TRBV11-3 TGTGCCAGCAGCGCTAGAACTAGCGCTTACAATGAGCAGTTCTTC CASSARTSAYNEQFF
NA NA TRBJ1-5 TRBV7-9 TGTGCCAGCAGCCCCCAGGGGTCCAATCAGCCCCAGCATTTT CASSPQGSNQPQHF
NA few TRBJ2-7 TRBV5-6 TGTGCCAGCAGCTTGTATAGTGGGTCCTACGAGCAGTACTTC CASSLYSGSYEQYF
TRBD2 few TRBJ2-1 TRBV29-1 TGCAGCGTTGCTCACCTAGCGGGAGGTGGGGATGAGCAGTTCTTC CSVAHLAGGGDEQFF
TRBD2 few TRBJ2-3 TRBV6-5 TGTGCCAGCAGTTACTCGTGGGACTATCCCGATACGCAGTATTTT CASSYSWDYPDTQYF
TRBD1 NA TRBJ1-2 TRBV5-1 TGCGCCAGCAGCTGGACAGGGAGCGGCTACACCTTC CASSWTGSGYTF
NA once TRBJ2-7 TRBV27 TGTGCCAGCAGTAGAAACAAACCGGGCCTGCAGTACTTC CASSRNKPGLQYF
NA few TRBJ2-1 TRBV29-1 TGCAGCGTTGAAGATGGGCGGGCTTCCTACAATGAGCAGTTCTTC CSVEDGRASYNEQFF
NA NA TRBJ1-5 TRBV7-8 TGTGCCAGCAGCTTGGGGAGAATTCAGCCCCAGCATTTT CASSLGRIQPQHF
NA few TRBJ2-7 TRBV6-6 TGTGCCAGCATAGGGGAAGACTACGAGCAGTACTTC CASIGEDYEQYF
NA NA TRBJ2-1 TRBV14 TGTGCCAGCAGCCAAGCCCGGGCCCTCTACAATGAGCAGTTCTTC CASSQARALYNEQFF
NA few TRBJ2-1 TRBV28 TGTGCCAGCAGCCTGGGCATTAGTGAGCAGTTCTTC CASSLGISEQFF
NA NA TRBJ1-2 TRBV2 TGTGCCAGCCCCCCCCGGTCCGGCTACACCTTC CASPPRSGYTF
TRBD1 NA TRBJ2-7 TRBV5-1 TGCGCCAGCAGCTTGGGGCAGGGGGCATACGAGCAGTACTTC CASSLGQGAYEQYF
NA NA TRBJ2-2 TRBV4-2 TGTGCCAGCAGCCAAGTATCGGGGATTAAGAACACCGGGGAGCTGTTTTTT CASSQVSGIKNTGELFF
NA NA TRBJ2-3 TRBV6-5 TGTGCCAGCTCAGGAGCGGATACGCAGTATTTT CASSGADTQYF
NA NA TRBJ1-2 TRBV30 TGTGCCTGGAGTAATGAGGCATATGGCTACACCTTC CAWSNEAYGYTF
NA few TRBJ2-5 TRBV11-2 TGTGCCAGCAGATTAGGAGGGCAAGAGACCCAGTACTTC CASRLGGQETQYF
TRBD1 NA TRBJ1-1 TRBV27 TGTGCCAGCAGTTTGGGGACAGTGACTGAAGCTTTCTTT CASSLGTVTEAFF
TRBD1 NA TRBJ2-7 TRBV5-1 TGCGCCAGCAGCACAAACCGTAGAGACAGGGAAACCTACGAGCAGTACTTC CASSTNRRDRETYEQYF
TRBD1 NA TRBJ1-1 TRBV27 TGTGCCAGCAGCCGAGGGGGCGGCGGCACTGAAGCTTTCTTT CASSRGGGGTEAFF
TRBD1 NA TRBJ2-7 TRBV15 TGTGCCACCAGCAGACCCCCGGGACAGGAGAAGGTCGAGCAGTACTTC CATSRPPGQEKVEQYF
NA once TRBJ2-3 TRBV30 TGTGCCTGGAGTGGGGTCAGTAGCACAGATACGCAGTATTTT CAWSGVSSTDTQYF
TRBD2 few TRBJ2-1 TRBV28 TGTGCCAGCAGCCCAATAGCGGGAGGGCCAACTGAGCAGTTCTTC CASSPIAGGPTEQFF
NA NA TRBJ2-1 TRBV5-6 TGTGCCAGCAGCCCCCACCAGGCAAGCTCCTACAATGAGCAGTTCTTC CASSPHQASSYNEQFF
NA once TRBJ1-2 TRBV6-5 TGTGCCAGCAGTTTGGGCCCCCCGGTTGGCGTTGGCTACACCTTC CASSLGPPVGVGYTF
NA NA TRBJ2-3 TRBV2 TGTGCCAGCAGTAGACTTTCCACAGATACGCAGTATTTT CASSRLSTDTQYF
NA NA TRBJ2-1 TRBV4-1 TGCGCCAGCAGCGAGACGGGTTCCTACAATGAGCAGTTCTTC CASSETGSYNEQFF
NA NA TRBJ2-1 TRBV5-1 TGCGCCAGCAGTTATACCGGGACGTACAATGAGCAGTTCTTC CASSYTGTYNEQFF
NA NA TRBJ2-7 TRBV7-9 TGTGCCAGCAGCTTGGGCGACTACGAGCAGTACTTC CASSLGDYEQYF
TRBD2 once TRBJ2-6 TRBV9 TGTGCCAGCAGCGTCAGCGGGGACCGGGCCAACGTCCTGACTTTC CASSVSGDRANVLTF